This TCR beta chain originates from a study of blood T cell repertoires in COVID-19. Across the whole study: Samples representing acute and convalescent COVID-19 were sourced from the United States, Italy and Spain.

Profiled with immunoSEQ multiplex PCR; TCRdb holds only in-frame clones, not every one. The repertoire has fewer than 400,000 clones, more than 75% of them found once; the top ten carry 10%. Study members were between roughly 18 and 100 years old and lived in 24 US regions. This clone was counted between two and nine times. Specimen: PBMCs or T cells enriched from blood (not recorded which). This sequence originates from a woman in her forties or fifties who had recovered from COVID-19.

CDR3 residues: CASSFGGAPRFSEAFF. CDR3 DNA: TGTGCCAGCAGCTTCGGCGGCGCCCCTCGTTTTAGTGAAGCTTTCTTT. The chain is built from TRBV5-8 and TRBJ1-1, with unresolved D. Germline assignment: CDR1 SGHTS and CDR2 YDEGEE. Trimming left V 2 bases short and J 7 bases short, with 21 bases between. The CDR3 length is 16 residues.